This T cell receptor (beta chain) was sequenced for a study of blood T cell repertoires in COVID-19. Under the authors' procedure: Counts of nucleated cells, estimated from reference gene primer amplification, were obtained. Method: immunoSEQ multiplex PCR; TCRdb's copy keeps in-frame clones and lacks some. That table supplies the V and J calls and clone size; D and trimming were determined from the DNA. The data hold over 250,000 clones, with around 90% observed a single time. Material: peripheral blood. The TCR was taken from a man in his forties or fifties with acute or convalescent COVID-19.

The CDR3 here is CASSFLAGENEQYF. The CDR3 bases are TGTGCCAGCAGCTTCCTAGCGGGGGAAAACGAGCAGTACTTC. The genes are TRBV7-8 and TRBJ2-7; 10 bases are a match to TRBD2. Germline loops: CDR1 SGHVS, CDR2 FQNEAQ. V was pared by 3 bases and J by 5 bases, with 4 bases of the junction left unmatched. This CDR3 region has 14 residues. Filled out from reference TRBV7-8 and TRBJ2-7, the complete variable domain reads GAGVSQSPRYKVAKRGQDVALRCDPISGHVSLFWYQQALGQGPEFLTYFQNEAQLDKSGLPSDRFFAERPEGSVSTLKIQRTQQEDSAVYLCASSFLAGENEQYFGPGTRLTVT.